Below, 23 T cell receptor beta chains from the same sample are listed, as sequenced in a study of glioma-infiltrating T cells after dendritic cell vaccination. This sample's time point: after dendritic cell vaccination, including at tumor progression/relapse. Some clones are missing from TCRdb's copy, which holds only in-frame ones; the method was immunoSEQ multiplex PCR. This sample has roughly 60,000 clones; around nine tenths occur once, and the top ten carry roughly 10%. Sample: blood, taken after dendritic cell vaccination. The receptors shown here come from a human donor with glioblastoma.

This clone has only one observation. This sample also contains other DNA sequences that code for the same CDR3. This chain uses TRBV30 with TRBJ1-1, with TRBD1 matching over 8 bases. The CDR3 sequence is 14 residues long. Germline V gene lookup returns CDR1 GTSNPN and CDR2 SVGIG (reference sequence). V was clipped by 3 bases and J by 3 bases; unmatched bases: 6. CDR3 nucleotides: TGTGCCTGGAGCGGACTACAGGGGGACACTGAAGCTTTCTTT. It yields the protein CAWSGLQGDTEAFF.

The chain employs TRBV14 and TRBJ2-3, with D possibly being TRBD2 (7 bases). CDR1 and CDR2 (germline): SGHDN, FVKESK. The CDR3 totals 19 residues. Trimming stripped 5 bases from V and 2 bases from J, with 26 bases between. The CDR3 region is CASSSRKARGAYYTDTQYF. CDR3 nucleotide sequence: TGTGCCAGCAGCTCAAGAAAGGCTCGGGGGGCTTACTACACAGATACGCAGTATTTT.

V is TRBV19 and J is TRBJ2-7; 8 bases are a match to TRBD2. After removal of 5 bases from V and 0 bases from J, the junction contained 9 bases not matched to a gene. Germline V gives CDR1 LNHDA, CDR2 SQIVND (reference sequence). The CDR3 loop spans 16 amino acids. The CDR3 sequence: CASSAAGAINSYEQYF. The CDR3, as DNA: TGTGCCAGTAGTGCAGCGGGGGCAATAAACTCCTACGAGCAGTACTTC.

V is TRBV6-5 and J is TRBJ2-1; D not certain. The germline gives CDR1 MNHEY, CDR2 SVGAGI. V was trimmed by 0 bases and J by 9 bases, leaving 12 bases between them. The CDR3 contains 14 residues. CDR3 nucleotide sequence: TGTGCCAGCAGTTACTCGCAACCTGTGGCTGAGCAGTTCTTC. Encoded protein: CASSYSQPVAEQFF.

CDR3 loop: CASSYSGQGPGGYTF. The CDR3 region has the DNA TGTGCCAGCAGTTACTCGGGACAGGGTCCGGGGGGCTACACCTTC. The chain joins TRBV6-5 to TRBJ1-2; 9 nucleotides line up with TRBD1. Per germline, CDR1 MNHEY and CDR2 SVGAGI. V was clipped by 0 bases and J by 8 bases; unmatched bases: 7. The CDR3 is 15 residues long.

The rearrangement uses TRBV4-1 and TRBJ2-7; a weak D match, TRBD1 (7 bases). Per the germline V gene, CDR1 is MGHRA and CDR2 is YSYEKL. This CDR3 is 16 amino acids long. V lost 0 bases to trimming and J lost 1 base, with 13 bases between them. The CDR3 protein is CASSQEEGAGSYEQYF. The CDR3 DNA follows: TGCGCCAGCAGCCAAGAGGAGGGGGCGGGATCCTACGAGCAGTACTTC.

This sequence joins TRBV7-6 and TRBJ2-5; tentatively, D is TRBD2 (5 bases). V lost 5 bases, J lost 1 base, and 14 bases lay in between. CDR1 is SGHVS and CDR2 is FNYEAQ in the germline V gene. The CDR3 is made up of 15 amino acids. The CDR3 bases are TGTGCCAGCAGCCAGCCTGCAGGAGGCCAAGAGACCCAGTACTTC. Protein product: CASSQPAGGQETQYF.

This chain links TRBV19 with TRBJ1-6; TRBD1 aligns across 7 bases. The V and J ends lost 11 bases and 6 bases, in that order; junction bases with no gene match: 13. This CDR3 contains 15 residues. Germline assignment: CDR1 LNHDA and CDR2 SQIVND (reference sequence). As DNA, the CDR3 is TGTGCCGCCCAGAGAGACAGGGACCGTAATTCACCCCTCCACTTT. This sequence encodes CAAQRDRDRNSPLHF.

J is TRBJ2-1 and V is TRBV5-8; no clear D gene. Between the trimmed V and J ends, which lost 7 bases and 6 bases, there was a span of 8 bases. Germline V lookup: CDR1 SGHTS, CDR2 YDEGEE. The CDR3 covers 11 residues. The CDR3 DNA reads as TGTGCCAGCGAGCGAACCAATGAGCAGTTCTTC. Translating gives CASERTNEQFF.

The J gene is TRBJ2-2, the V gene TRBV5-4, with TRBD1 matching over 11 bases. With V trimmed by 4 bases and J by 7 bases, 9 bases remained unmatched. Germline V gives CDR1 SGHNT, CDR2 YYREEE (reference sequence). The CDR3 length is 16 residues. The CDR3 loop reads CASSPGTGGLGGELFF. CDR3 in DNA: TGTGCCAGCAGCCCCGGGACAGGGGGTCTGGGCGGGGAGCTGTTTTTT.

V usage is TRBV2 and J usage is TRBJ1-6, with a possible D match to TRBD1 (5 bases). The CDR3 runs to 15 residues. The germline V gene encodes CDR1 SNHLY and CDR2 FYNNEI. V was trimmed by 6 bases and J by 5 bases, leaving 14 bases between them. CDR3 sequence (DNA): TGTGCCAGCAGCGGGTCCAGGGCAGATAATTCACCCCTCCACTTT. It is translated as CASSGSRADNSPLHF.

The gene calls are TRBV19 and TRBJ1-4; D is uncertain. Trimming removed 6 bases at V and 5 bases at J, with 7 bases between. This CDR3 has 12 residues. Germline V CDR1 and CDR2: LNHDA, SQIVND (reference sequence). The CDR3 region is CASRSGNEKLFF. CDR3 nucleotides: TGTGCCAGTAGATCCGGGAATGAAAAACTGTTTTTT.

The genes are TRBV30 and TRBJ1-2; 7 nucleotides match TRBD1. Germline assignment: CDR1 GTSNPN and CDR2 SVGIG (reference sequence). The CDR3 totals 13 residues. The V and J ends lost 4 bases and 6 bases, in that order; junction bases with no gene match: 8. The CDR3 DNA reads TGTGCCTGGAACCTGAAAGGGGGCAATGGCTACACCTTC. It is translated as CAWNLKGGNGYTF.

The CDR3: CATSRDFEGRGGYTF. In DNA form, the CDR3 reads TGTGCCACCAGCAGAGATTTTGAGGGTCGGGGTGGCTACACCTTC. J is TRBJ1-2 and V is TRBV15; D unresolved. Germline V gives CDR1 LNHNV, CDR2 YYDKDF (reference sequence). The CDR3 covers 15 residues. V lost 0 bases, J lost 7 bases, and 15 bases lay in between.

This chain connects TRBV10-3 to TRBJ2-7, with 8 positions matching TRBD2. The CDR3 has 13 amino acids. Germline CDR1 ENHRY, CDR2 SYGVKD. After removal of 6 bases from V and 7 bases from J, the junction contained 8 bases not matched to a gene. The CDR3 loop is CAISGGLGEEQYF. CDR3 coding DNA: TGTGCCATCAGCGGGGGACTAGGGGAAGAGCAGTACTTC.

This clone turned up a few times. This chain uses TRBV4-2 with TRBJ2-7, with unresolved D. Trimming removed 5 bases from V and 0 bases from J, with 14 bases in between. CDR3 length: 15 amino acids. From germline, CDR1 is LGHNA and CDR2 YNFKEQ. CDR3: CASSSGDSNSYEQYF. For the CDR3, the DNA is TGTGCCAGCAGCTCCGGAGACTCCAACTCCTACGAGCAGTACTTC.

This chain joins TRBV30 and TRBJ2-3; the match to TRBD2 covers 7 bases. The CDR3 runs to 15 residues. J lost 2 bases, V lost 1 base, and 6 bases had no gene match. Germline V gene sequence: CDR1 GTSNPN, CDR2 SVGIG (reference sequence). The CDR3 DNA reads TGTGCCTGGAGTGAGTTAGCGGGCCTCACAGATACGCAGTATTTT. Amino acid sequence: CAWSELAGLTDTQYF.

The CDR3 region has the DNA TGCAGCGTTGAGCCGGACAGAAACTATGGCTACACCTTC. It specifies CSVEPDRNYGYTF. The V call is TRBV29-1, the J call TRBJ1-2, with D maybe TRBD1 (6 bases). The CDR3 is 13 residues long. Trimming took off 3 bases at V and 2 bases at J, with 10 bases between the two ends. Germline V lookup: CDR1 SQVTM, CDR2 ANQGSEA. Full variable domain (remainder filled in from reference TRBV29-1 and TRBJ1-2): SAVISQKPSRDICQRGTSLTIQCQVDSQVTMMFWYRQQPGQSLTLIATANQGSEATYESGFVIDKFPISRPNLTFSTLTVSNMSPEDSSIYLCSVEPDRNYGYTFGSGTRLTVV.

The DNA for the CDR3 is TGCGCCAGCAGCTTGGCTAGCGGGACGCCCTCCTACAATGAGCAGTTCTTC. Protein sequence: CASSLASGTPSYNEQFF. V usage is TRBV5-1 and J usage is TRBJ2-1, with TRBD2 matching 9 bases. CDR3 length: 17 amino acids. CDR1 is SGHRS, CDR2 YFSETQ, per germline. The V gene end was trimmed by 0 bases and the J gene end by 0 bases; junction bases not matched to a gene: 4.

This clone was observed a single time. The genes are TRBV5-6 and TRBJ2-2; the D gene is possibly TRBD2 (5 bases). V lost 0 bases to trimming and J lost 4 bases, with 13 bases between them. Per germline, CDR1 SGHDT and CDR2 YYEEEE. The CDR3 extends over 16 amino acids. The DNA of the CDR3 is TGTGCCAGCAGCTTGGATCTGAAGCGGACCACCGGGGAGCTGTTTTTT. Amino acids: CASSLDLKRTTGELFF.

J is TRBJ1-2 and V is TRBV6-1; D ambiguous. The CDR3 loop spans 11 amino acids. CDR1 and CDR2 (germline): MNHNS, SASEGT. Trimming took 6 bases from V and 5 from J, leaving 7 bases between them. The chain's CDR3 is CASRKEYGYTF. The CDR3 nucleotides read TGTGCCAGCAGGAAGGAGTATGGCTACACCTTC.

This clone occurred once. The chain is built from TRBV30 and TRBJ1-2, with 7 bases fitting TRBD1. The CDR3 is 12 residues long. Germline V gene sequence: CDR1 GTSNPN, CDR2 SVGIG (reference sequence). The V segment lost 5 bases and the J segment 2 bases; nucleotides outside the gene matches: 2. Here the CDR3 DNA reads TGTGCCTGGTCGGACAGGAACTATGGCTACACCTTC. Protein: CAWSDRNYGYTF.

The chain couples TRBV18 to TRBJ2-2; no definite D call. The V and J ends lost 0 bases and 4 bases respectively, with 15 bases between them. Germline assignment: CDR1 KGHSH and CDR2 LQKENI. The CDR3 runs 17 residues. The CDR3 loop is CASSPPHPTVGTGELFF. As DNA, the CDR3 is TGTGCCAGCTCACCACCTCATCCAACCGTCGGCACCGGGGAGCTGTTTTTT.